This T cell receptor beta chain came from a study of cytomegalovirus exposure and HLA in healthy donors. It was with 60 Vbeta and 13 Jbeta primers that the PCR ran. The assay was immunoSEQ multiplex PCR, and TCRdb's table has in-frame clones only and misses some. In the table there are about 110,000 clones, under 85% of which are singletons. The sequenced material came from PBMCs. The clonotype comes from a man aged 30 to 39 in good health and CMV-seronegative.

The CDR3 loop reads CASSGSSGNTEAFF. In DNA form, the CDR3 reads TGCGCCAGCAGTGGATCCTCAGGGAACACTGAAGCTTTCTTT. The chain carries TRBV10-2 and TRBJ1-1; no firm D call. Germline CDR1 is WSHSY and CDR2 is SAAADI. The CDR3 extends over 14 amino acids. Between the trimmed V and J ends, which lost 4 bases and 1 base, there was a span of 10 bases.